This TCR beta chain was profiled in a study of molecular identifiers for immune sequencing clone quantification. About the research overall: In replicates, RNA from about 21,000 or 97,000 naive CD8 cells was divided five ways and four parts were sequenced. Study findings and constraints: Clone sizes that are highly expanded could be underestimated when identical TCR molecules share a barcode. Naive cells had under 1% of molecules in clones above 20 RNA copies, effectors over 97%.

A CD8+CD4-CCR7+CD45RA+ gate was used to sort naive CD8 T cells. As to this clonotype: The antigen remains undetermined. Possible read error: a much larger clone is one base away.

TCRdb redid the calling of the PCR reads with MiXCR, one entry per CDR3 protein. The sample includes tens of thousands of distinct CDR3 sequences, roughly a sixth of them seen just once. CDR1 is GTSNPN, CDR2 SVGIG, per germline (reference sequence). The CDR3 has 13 amino acids. This clonotype was obtained from a human donor in good health. Some libraries in this study had Jurkat cell RNA spiked in. The genes are TRBV30 and TRBJ2-1; 7 bases line up with TRBD2. Sequencing was done on a sample of naive CD8+ T cells from blood, with Jurkat cell RNA spiked in. The subset denotes: FACS-sorted CD8+CD4-CCR7+CD45RA+ naive T cells. CDR3 bases: TGTGCCTGGAGCAGCGGGGCATACAATGAGCGGTTCTTC. It specifies CAWSSGAYNERFF.